The 8 T cell receptor beta chains below all came from one sample that was sequenced in a study of blood T cell repertoires in COVID-19 (TCRdb year 2020). Preparation of the library involved the immunoSEQ multiplex PCR assay. Drawn from immuneACCESS, this table holds only the in-frame rearrangements with V and J called that TCRdb kept. Clones are partly lost; checked studies trace under half to an unresolved V gene and leave the rest unexplained. This sample lists about 170,000 clones; 88% were detected once. Around 25% of the sample is held by the ten biggest clonotypes. The sample was peripheral blood. These receptors were obtained from a man aged 55-75 years with acute or convalescent COVID-19.

The chain employs TRBV5-4 and TRBJ2-5; possibly TRBD1 for D (5 bases). With 0 bases removed from V and 1 base from J, the gap between germline ends came to 13 bases. Germline assignment: CDR1 SGHNT and CDR2 YYREEE (reference sequence). CDR3 size: 16 residues. The CDR3 is CASSLATSGIQETQYF. The CDR3 DNA reads as TGTGCCAGCAGCTTGGCGACGTCAGGGATCCAAGAGACCCAGTACTTC.

The V and J genes are TRBV30 and TRBJ1-5; TRBD1 is a possible D gene (5 bases). Germline V gives CDR1 GTSNPN, CDR2 SVGIG (reference sequence). The V gene lost 2 bases and the J gene lost 1 base, with 12 bases spanning the gap. This CDR3 is built from 15 residues. As DNA, the CDR3 is TGTGCCTGGAGTCCTACCGGGGGAAGCAATCAGCCCCAGCATTTT. Amino acid sequence: CAWSPTGGSNQPQHF.

V and J are TRBV2 and TRBJ2-2; D unclear. V dropped 4 bases and J dropped 0 bases, with 6 bases sitting between them. The germline gives CDR1 SNHLY, CDR2 FYNNEI. The CDR3 runs 14 residues. This chain's CDR3 is CASSGSANTGELFF. The CDR3 region has the DNA TGTGCCAGCAGTGGCAGCGCGAACACCGGGGAGCTGTTTTTT. Full variable domain (outside the CDR3, taken from reference TRBV2 and TRBJ2-2): EPEVTQTPSHQVTQMGQEVILRCVPISNHLYFYWYRQILGQKVEFLVSFYNNEISEKSEIFDDQFSVERPDGSNFTLKIRSTKLEDSAMYFCASSGSANTGELFFGEGSRLTVL.

A word on this clone: Different DNA sequences within this sample yield the same CDR3. The chain links TRBV11-3 to TRBJ1-1; D is ambiguous. CDR3 length equals 13 residues. With 5 bases removed from V and 2 bases from J, the gap between germline ends came to 9 bases. Germline V gives CDR1 SGHNT, CDR2 YENEEA. The CDR3 loop is CASSLVENTEAFF. The CDR3 nucleotides are TGTGCCAGCAGCCTGGTAGAAAACACTGAAGCTTTCTTT.

V gene TRBV19 combines with J gene TRBJ1-5; no definite D call. Germline CDR1 and CDR2: LNHDA and SQIVND (reference sequence). V was pared by 3 bases and J by 0 bases, with 9 bases between. The CDR3 totals 15 residues. This CDR3 reads CASSMAPGSNQPQHF. DNA for the CDR3: TGTGCCAGTAGTATGGCCCCTGGTAGCAATCAGCCCCAGCATTTT.

This chain joins TRBV6-5 and TRBJ2-2, with TRBD2 identical over 7 bases. The CDR3 has 13 amino acids. The trim removed 4 bases at V and 7 bases at J, leaving 3 bases unmatched. Per the germline V gene, CDR1 is MNHEY and CDR2 is SVGAGI. In DNA form, the CDR3 reads TGTGCCAGCAGTTCATCTAGCGGCGGGGAGCTGTTTTTT. It translates to CASSSSSGGELFF.

The rearrangement links TRBV14 to TRBJ2-1; 11 bases agree with TRBD2. V trimming: 4 bases; J trimming: 9 bases; junction bases outside the gene matches: 2. The CDR3 consists of 13 residues. Germline V gives CDR1 SGHDN, CDR2 FVKESK. In DNA form, the CDR3 reads TGTGCCAGCAGCCCCGGGACTAGCGGTGAGCAGTTCTTC. Translating gives CASSPGTSGEQFF.

This clone has just a few counts. V is TRBV19 and J is TRBJ1-4, with D tentatively TRBD1 (6 bases). The ends were cut back, 6 bases at V and 4 bases at J, with 15 bases in the middle. This CDR3 has 15 residues. Per the germline V gene, CDR1 is LNHDA and CDR2 is SQIVND (reference sequence). The CDR3 sequence is CASRTLQGGNEKLFF. The CDR3 coding sequence is TGTGCCAGTAGGACCCTACAGGGCGGTAATGAAAAACTGTTTTTT.